Listed below are T cell receptor beta chains from one sample, sequenced in a study of T cell repertoires in ileal Crohn's disease. The table came from immunoSEQ multiplex PCR; TCRdb's copy has only in-frame clones and leaves some out. The sample yields some 3,000 clones, less than 95% seen once. Sequenced input: CD4+ T cells sorted from the ileum. The origin of the receptors is an adult with Crohn's disease. The CDR3 runs from the conserved cysteine through the conserved F or W. D genes are given only for firm matches. A row's size may be missing; if present it is once, few, many or a size class.

J: TRBJ2-7; length: 15; D: TRBD1; size: once; V: TRBV6-1; CDR3: CASSVSQGVFYEQYF; DNA: TGTGCCAGCAGTGTAAGTCAGGGGGTTTTCTACGAGCAGTACTTC
J: TRBJ2-5; length: 14; D: TRBD2; size: NA; V: TRBV7-7; CDR3: CASSWGLAEETQYF; DNA: TGTGCCAGCAGCTGGGGACTAGCGGAGGAGACCCAGTACTTC
J: TRBJ1-5; length: 15; D: NA; size: NA; V: TRBV30; CDR3: CAWSTRQDSNQPQHF; DNA: TGTGCCTGGAGTACTCGACAGGATAGCAATCAGCCCCAGCATTTT
J: TRBJ2-5; length: 13; D: NA; size: NA; V: TRBV29-1; CDR3: CSVAGSGQETQYF; DNA: TGCAGCGTTGCCGGGTCAGGGCAAGAGACCCAGTACTTC
J: TRBJ1-1; length: 14; D: TRBD1; size: NA; V: TRBV14; CDR3: CASSPGQTNTEAFF; DNA: TGTGCCAGCAGCCCGGGACAGACGAACACTGAAGCTTTCTTT
J: TRBJ2-1; length: 16; D: NA; size: few; V: TRBV4-1; CDR3: CASSQTSGITYNEQFF; DNA: TGCGCCAGCAGCCAAACCAGCGGTATCACCTACAATGAGCAGTTCTTC
J: TRBJ2-1; length: 15; D: TRBD2; size: once; V: TRBV29-1; CDR3: CSVSLGTSGYNEQFF; DNA: TGCAGCGTTTCTTTGGGGACTAGCGGTTACAATGAGCAGTTCTTC
J: TRBJ2-5; length: 13; D: TRBD2; size: NA; V: TRBV29-1; CDR3: CSERREGQETQYF; DNA: TGCAGCGAGCGGCGGGAGGGGCAAGAGACCCAGTACTTC
J: TRBJ2-2; length: 14; D: NA; size: NA; V: TRBV5-1; CDR3: CASSLGLQNGELFF; DNA: TGCGCCAGCAGCTTGGGCCTACAGAACGGGGAGCTGTTTTTT
J: TRBJ1-2; length: 13; D: TRBD1; size: NA; V: TRBV7-9; CDR3: CASRQGLNYGYTF; DNA: TGTGCCAGCAGACAGGGGTTGAACTATGGCTACACCTTC
J: TRBJ2-3; length: 20; D: TRBD2; size: NA; V: TRBV6-1; CDR3: CASSGGGRASLAGAVDTQYF; DNA: TGTGCCAGCAGTGGAGGCGGCAGGGCCTCTCTGGCGGGAGCGGTAGATACGCAGTATTTT
J: TRBJ2-7; length: 14; D: NA; size: NA; V: TRBV5-1; CDR3: CASGGTVSSYEQYF; DNA: TGCGCCAGTGGCGGGACTGTCAGCTCCTACGAGCAGTACTTC
J: TRBJ2-1; length: 15; D: TRBD2; size: NA; V: TRBV7-6; CDR3: CASSRTSGGANEQFF; DNA: TGTGCCAGCAGTCGGACTAGCGGGGGGGCGAATGAGCAGTTCTTC